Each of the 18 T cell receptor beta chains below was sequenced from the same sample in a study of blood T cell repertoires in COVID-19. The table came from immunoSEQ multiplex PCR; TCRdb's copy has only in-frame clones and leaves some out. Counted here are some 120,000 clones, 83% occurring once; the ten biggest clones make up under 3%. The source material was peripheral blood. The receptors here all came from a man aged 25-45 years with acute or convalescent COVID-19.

In DNA form, the CDR3 reads TGTGCCAGCACCCGGACAGAGACCTACGAGCAGTACTTC. The encoded protein is CASTRTETYEQYF. The chain uses TRBV6-5 and TRBJ2-7; D may be TRBD1 (6 bases). Germline V gene sequence: CDR1 MNHEY, CDR2 SVGAGI. This CDR3 is 13 amino acids long. V was clipped by 7 bases and J by 2 bases, with 12 bases between them.

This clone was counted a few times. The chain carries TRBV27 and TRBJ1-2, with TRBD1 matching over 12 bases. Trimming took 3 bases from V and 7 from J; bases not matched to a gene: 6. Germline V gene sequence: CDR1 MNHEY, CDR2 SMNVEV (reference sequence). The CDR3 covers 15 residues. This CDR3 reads CASSLGGTGGSGYTF. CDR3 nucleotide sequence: TGTGCCAGCAGTTTGGGCGGGACAGGGGGCTCTGGCTACACCTTC.

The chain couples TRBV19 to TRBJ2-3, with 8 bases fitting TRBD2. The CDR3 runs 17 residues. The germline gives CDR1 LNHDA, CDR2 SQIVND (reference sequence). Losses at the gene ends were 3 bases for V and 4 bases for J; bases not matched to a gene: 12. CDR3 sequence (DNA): TGTGCCAGTAGTATGGGGACGGGGGGGGCCGTCCCAGATACGCAGTATTTT. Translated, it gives CASSMGTGGAVPDTQYF.

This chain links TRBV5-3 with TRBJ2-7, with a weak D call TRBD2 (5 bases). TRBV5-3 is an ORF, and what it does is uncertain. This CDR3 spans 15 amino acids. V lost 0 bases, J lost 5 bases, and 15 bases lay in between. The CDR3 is CARSLDSGRHDEQYF. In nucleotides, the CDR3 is TGTGCCAGAAGCTTGGACAGCGGCAGGCACGACGAGCAGTACTTC.

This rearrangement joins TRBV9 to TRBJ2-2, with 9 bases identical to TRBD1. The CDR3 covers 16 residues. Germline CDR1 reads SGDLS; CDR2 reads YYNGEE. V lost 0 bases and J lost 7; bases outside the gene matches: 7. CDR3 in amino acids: CASSVGWDRENGELFF. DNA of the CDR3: TGTGCCAGCAGCGTAGGTTGGGACAGGGAGAACGGGGAGCTGTTTTTT. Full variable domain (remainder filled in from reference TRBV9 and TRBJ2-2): DSGVTQTPKHLITATGQRVTLRCSPRSGDLSVYWYQQSLDQGLQFLIQYYNGEERAKGNILERFSAQQFPDLHSELNLSSLELGDSALYFCASSVGWDRENGELFFGEGSRLTVL.

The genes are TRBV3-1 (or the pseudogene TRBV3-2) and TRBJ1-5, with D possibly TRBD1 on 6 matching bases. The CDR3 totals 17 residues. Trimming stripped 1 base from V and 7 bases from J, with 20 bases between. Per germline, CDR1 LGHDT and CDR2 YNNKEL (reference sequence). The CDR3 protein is CASSQAGTGPGGQPQHF. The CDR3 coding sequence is TGTGCCAGCAGCCAAGCCGGAACAGGGCCTGGTGGGCAGCCCCAGCATTTT.

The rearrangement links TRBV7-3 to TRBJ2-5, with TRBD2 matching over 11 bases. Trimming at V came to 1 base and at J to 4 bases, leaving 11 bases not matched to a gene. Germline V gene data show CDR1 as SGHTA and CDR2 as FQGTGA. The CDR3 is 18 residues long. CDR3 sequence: CASSLIVSTSGRGETQYF. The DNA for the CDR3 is TGTGCCAGCAGCTTAATTGTCTCAACTAGCGGGAGAGGAGAGACCCAGTACTTC.

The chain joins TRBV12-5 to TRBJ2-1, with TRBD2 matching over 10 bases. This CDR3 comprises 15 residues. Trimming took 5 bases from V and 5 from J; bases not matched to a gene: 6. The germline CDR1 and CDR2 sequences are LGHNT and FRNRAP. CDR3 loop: CASGTGLADNNEQFF. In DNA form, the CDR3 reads TGTGCTAGTGGTACCGGACTAGCGGATAACAATGAGCAGTTCTTC.

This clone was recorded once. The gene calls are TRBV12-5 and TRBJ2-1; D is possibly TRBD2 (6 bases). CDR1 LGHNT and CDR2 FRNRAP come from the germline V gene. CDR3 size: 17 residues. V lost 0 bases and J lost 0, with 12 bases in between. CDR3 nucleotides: TGTGCTAGTGGTTTGGTACTGTCGGGGGACTCCTACAATGAGCAGTTCTTC. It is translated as CASGLVLSGDSYNEQFF.

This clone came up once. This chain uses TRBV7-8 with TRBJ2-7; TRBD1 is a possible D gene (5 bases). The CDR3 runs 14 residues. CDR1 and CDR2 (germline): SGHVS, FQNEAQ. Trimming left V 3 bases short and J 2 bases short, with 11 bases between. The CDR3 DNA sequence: TGTGCCAGCAGCTTCCTGACAGCCACCTACGAGCAGTACTTC. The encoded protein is CASSFLTATYEQYF. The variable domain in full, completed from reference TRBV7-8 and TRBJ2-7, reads GAGVSQSPRYKVAKRGQDVALRCDPISGHVSLFWYQQALGQGPEFLTYFQNEAQLDKSGLPSDRFFAERPEGSVSTLKIQRTQQEDSAVYLCASSFLTATYEQYFGPGTRLTVT.

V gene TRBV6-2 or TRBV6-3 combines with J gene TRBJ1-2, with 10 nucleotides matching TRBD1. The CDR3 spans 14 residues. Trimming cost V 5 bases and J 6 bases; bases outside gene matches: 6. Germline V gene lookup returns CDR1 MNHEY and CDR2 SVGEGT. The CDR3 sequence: CASSGMGQGNGYTF. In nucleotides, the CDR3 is TGTGCCAGCAGTGGGATGGGACAGGGGAATGGCTACACCTTC.

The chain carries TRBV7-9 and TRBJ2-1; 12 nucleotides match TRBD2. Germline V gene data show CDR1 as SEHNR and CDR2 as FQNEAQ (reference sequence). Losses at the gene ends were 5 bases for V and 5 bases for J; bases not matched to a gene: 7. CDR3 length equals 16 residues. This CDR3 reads CASSPRGTSGHNEQFF. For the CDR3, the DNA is TGTGCCAGCAGCCCACGCGGGACTAGCGGGCACAATGAGCAGTTCTTC.

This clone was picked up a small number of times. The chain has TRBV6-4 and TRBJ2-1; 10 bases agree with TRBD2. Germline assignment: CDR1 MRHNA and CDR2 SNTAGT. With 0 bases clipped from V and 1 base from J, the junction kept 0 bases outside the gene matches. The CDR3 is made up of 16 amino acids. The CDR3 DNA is TGTGCCAGCAGTGACTCGACTAGCGGGTCCTACAATGAGCAGTTCTTC. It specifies CASSDSTSGSYNEQFF.

This CDR3 reads CATSRDTDRVTGELFF. The DNA of the CDR3 is TGTGCCACCAGCAGAGATACCGACAGGGTCACCGGGGAGCTGTTTTTT. The V call is TRBV15, the J call TRBJ2-2, with 7 bases lining up with TRBD1. Germline V gene sequence: CDR1 LNHNV, CDR2 YYDKDF (reference sequence). The CDR3 loop spans 16 amino acids. V dropped 0 bases and J dropped 4; count of bases not matched to a gene: 5.

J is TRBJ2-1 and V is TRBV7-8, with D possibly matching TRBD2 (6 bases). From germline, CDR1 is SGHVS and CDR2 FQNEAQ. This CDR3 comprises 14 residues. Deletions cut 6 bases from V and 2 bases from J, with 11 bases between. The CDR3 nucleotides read TGTGCCAGCAGAATAGCGGAAACCTACAATGAGCAGTTCTTC. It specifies CASRIAETYNEQFF.

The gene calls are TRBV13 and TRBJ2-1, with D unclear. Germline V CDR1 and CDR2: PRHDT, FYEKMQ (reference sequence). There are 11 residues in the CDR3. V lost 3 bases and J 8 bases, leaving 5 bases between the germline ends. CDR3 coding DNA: TGTGCCAGCAGCTTTGGCTATGAGCAGTTCTTC. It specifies CASSFGYEQFF.

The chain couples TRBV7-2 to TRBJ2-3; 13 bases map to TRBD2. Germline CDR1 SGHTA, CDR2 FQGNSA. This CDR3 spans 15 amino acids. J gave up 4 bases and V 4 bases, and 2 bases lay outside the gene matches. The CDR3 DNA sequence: TGTGCCAGCAGCTCAACTAGCGGGGGGGCAGATACGCAGTATTTT. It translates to CASSSTSGGADTQYF. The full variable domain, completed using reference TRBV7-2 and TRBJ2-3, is GAGVSQSPSNKVTEKGKDVELRCDPISGHTALYWYRQSLGQGLEFLIYFQGNSAPDKSGLPSDRFSAERTGGSVSTLTIQRTQQEDSAVYLCASSSTSGGADTQYFGPGTRLTVL.

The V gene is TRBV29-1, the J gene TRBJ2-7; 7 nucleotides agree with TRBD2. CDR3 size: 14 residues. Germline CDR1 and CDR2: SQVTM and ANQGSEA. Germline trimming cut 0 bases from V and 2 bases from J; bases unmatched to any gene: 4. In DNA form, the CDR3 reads TGCAGCGTTGAAGATCGGGGGGATACCTACGAGCAGTACTTC. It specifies CSVEDRGDTYEQYF.